The entry below describes one T cell receptor (beta chain). This clone was seen a single time. Its antigen target is currently unknown. No base qualities exist here, and no much larger clone lies one base off it. The sample belongs to a study of cytomegalovirus exposure and HLA in healthy donors (dated by TCRdb to 2017 to 2019). A note on the overall study: According to a later analysis, the approximately 120 validation repertoires were produced on the same platform as the roughly 600 repertoires of the first cohort. The study aimed to test whether cataloging public T cell receptors could reveal signatures of past pathogen exposure. Besides the first cohort of under 700 subjects, a separate validation cohort made up of roughly 130 different subjects was used. The study combined high-throughput TCR immunosequencing, statistical association of individual TCRs with disease status, and machine learning to predict cytomegalovirus infection status. Broad study findings and their caveats: Most TCR sequences were observed very rarely across donors, whereas some public TCRs were present in many individuals. A total of some 180 TCR beta chains were listed by the study as associated with cytomegalovirus. A few of the identified cytomegalovirus-associated TCR beta chains were confirmed in vitro to be specific for cytomegalovirus antigens. All 120 repertoires were used to score co-occurrence in the validation cohort in a later analysis, because that analysis had no HLA typing for the cohort. The classifier was reported to diagnose cytomegalovirus status with high specificity and sensitivity in both the original cohort and the validation cohort. In a later analysis, TCRs clustered in the first cohort were found to also tend to co-occur in the roughly 130 validation repertoires, with 90% to 95% of cluster scores above 0. The authors suggested that the approach could potentially be generalized to other disease states and immunological phenotypes.

The donors belonged to the validation cohort of around 120 subjects, which was separate from the approximately 700-subject first cohort. CDR1 and CDR2 were assigned from the germline V gene as MDHEN and SYDVKM. The CDR3 runs 14 residues from the cysteine to the phenylalanine. The sequence is cut down to CDR3 DNA, 42 bases in frame from base 1. Here V drops 6 bases and J drops 7 bases, and the junction holds 3 bases not matched to any gene. The library was prepared using the immunoSEQ multiplex PCR assay. The study's processing was this. A statistical classification framework was developed to diagnose cytomegalovirus status using the catalog of TCR beta chain sequences. Imported from immuneACCESS, the table was reduced by TCRdb to in-frame sequences with V and J called. These copies leave out some clones; in studies compared against another copy, an unresolved V gene accounts for under half, and the cause of the remainder is not known. The V and J calls and clone size were taken over from that table, and D and trimming were inferred from the DNA. The sample includes roughly 150,000 clones, with 84% observed a single time. The biggest ten clones account for about a tenth of the sample.

The clonotype was recovered from a man aged 30-40 years in good health and CMV-seropositive. The sample was PBMCs. This chain is built from TRBV28 and TRBJ2-1, and 13 junctional nucleotides match TRBD2. The CDR3 corresponds to CASRPGLAGNEQFF. The DNA reads as follows: TGTGCCAGCAGGCCGGGACTAGCGGGAAATGAGCAGTTCTTC.